The rows below give T cell receptor beta chains drawn from one sample of a study of blood T cell repertoires in COVID-19. Profiled with immunoSEQ multiplex PCR; TCRdb holds only in-frame clones, not every one. This sample carries nearly 100,000 clones, about 81% of them seen once, and the ten largest clones take approximately 15%. Source material: peripheral blood. The receptors stem from a woman aged 55 to 70 with acute or convalescent COVID-19. Each CDR3 is given with its conserved first and last residue. Fields, in order: D gene, clone size, V gene, J gene, CDR3 protein, CDR3 DNA. The D gene is left open where the match is weak. Clone size appears in some rows only: once, few, many, or a class for an expanded clone.

>TRBD1|-|TRBV7-3|TRBJ1-2
CASSTRDRTCRGYGYTF
TGTGCCAGCAGCACCCGGGACAGAACTTGCCGGGGCTATGGCTACACCTTC
>TRBD1|-|TRBV2|TRBJ1-4
CASNQMTGGREKLFF
TGTGCCAGCAACCAAATGACAGGGGGTCGAGAAAAACTGTTTTTT
>TRBD2|-|TRBV29-1|TRBJ2-3
CSSRGTSGTSTDTQYF
TGCAGCTCCCGGGGGACTAGCGGGACTAGCACAGATACGCAGTATTTT
>-|-|TRBV7-2|TRBJ1-5
CASSLGRGQPQHF
TGTGCCAGCAGCTTGGGCAGGGGACAGCCCCAGCATTTT
>TRBD2|-|TRBV2|TRBJ2-1
CASSESSGGYNEQFF
TGTGCCAGCAGTGAGTCCAGCGGGGGGTACAATGAGCAGTTCTTC
>TRBD2|-|TRBV9|TRBJ2-3
CASSVGGTAGLAGTSTDTQYF
TGTGCCAGCAGCGTAGGTGGGACAGCGGGACTAGCGGGGACTAGCACAGATACGCAGTATTTT
>-|-|TRBV15|TRBJ1-1
CATAAGNRANTEAFF
TGTGCCACCGCAGCGGGGAATCGTGCGAACACTGAAGCTTTCTTT
>-|medium-sized|TRBV2|TRBJ2-7
CAPEKRGGEQYF
TGTGCCCCTGAGAAAAGGGGGGGAGAGCAGTACTTC
>TRBD2|-|TRBV28|TRBJ2-2
CASKERGGGELFF
TGTGCCAGCAAGGAGCGGGGAGGCGGGGAGCTGTTTTTT
>TRBD1|-|TRBV6-6|TRBJ2-7
CASRTGTGGYEQYF
TGTGCCAGCAGGACAGGGACAGGGGGTTACGAGCAGTACTTC
>TRBD2|-|TRBV7-2|TRBJ2-1
CASSTLIGASGGYYNEQFF
TGTGCCAGCAGCACCCTTATCGGGGCTAGCGGGGGGTATTACAATGAGCAGTTCTTC
>TRBD1|-|TRBV28|TRBJ2-2
CASSLSGQGTGELFF
TGTGCCAGCAGTTTATCCGGACAGGGAACCGGGGAGCTGTTTTTT
>TRBD2|-|TRBV7-9|TRBJ2-1
CASSLDGLAGGQQFF
TGTGCCAGCAGCTTAGACGGACTAGCGGGGGGGCAACAGTTCTTC
>TRBD1|few|TRBV5-1|TRBJ1-1
CASSLVGQGRGRNTEAFF
TGCGCCAGCAGCTTGGTGGGACAGGGGAGGGGTAGGAACACTGAAGCTTTCTTT
>-|-|TRBV5-8|TRBJ1-1
CASSLRGEAFF
TGTGCCAGCAGCTTGCGGGGAGAAGCTTTCTTT
>TRBD1|few|TRBV6-5|TRBJ2-7
CASSWGQMTYEQYF
TGTGCCAGCAGCTGGGGACAGATGACCTACGAGCAGTACTTC
>TRBD2|-|TRBV19|TRBJ2-7
CATSVGGALAYEQYF
TGTGCCACCTCAGTCGGGGGGGCACTGGCCTACGAGCAGTACTTC
>TRBD2|-|TRBV7-3|TRBJ2-3
CASSSGLAGATDTQYF
TGTGCCAGCAGCTCCGGACTAGCGGGGGCCACAGATACGCAGTATTTT
>-|-|TRBV6-5|TRBJ1-4
CASKGPGTTNEKLFF
TGTGCCAGCAAAGGGCCGGGAACAACTAATGAAAAACTGTTTTTT
>-|-|TRBV18|TRBJ2-3
CASSHGQKHTDTQYF
TGTGCCAGCTCACATGGACAGAAACACACAGATACGCAGTATTTT
>TRBD1|-|TRBV9|TRBJ1-2
CASSVGVRDRGSYGYTF
TGTGCCAGCAGCGTAGGTGTTAGGGACAGGGGAAGCTATGGCTACACCTTC
>TRBD2|-|TRBV6-6|TRBJ2-3
CASSYLISGSADTQYF
TGTGCCAGCAGTTACTTGATTAGCGGGTCTGCAGATACGCAGTATTTT
>-|-|TRBV11-3|TRBJ2-1
CASSLRDSYNEQFF
TGTGCCAGCAGCTTACGTGACAGCTACAATGAGCAGTTCTTC
>-|few|TRBV11-2|TRBJ1-1
CASSLAGGRTEAFF
TGTGCCAGCAGCTTAGCGGGGGGGCGGACTGAAGCTTTCTTT
>-|-|TRBV5-1|TRBJ1-6
CASSLGQGSSPLHF
TGCGCCAGCAGCTTGGGTCAGGGGAGTTCACCCCTCCACTTT
>-|-|TRBV6-5|TRBJ1-2
CASRVDGTYGYTF
TGTGCCAGCAGAGTGGACGGGACATATGGCTACACCTTC
>TRBD2|-|TRBV7-9|TRBJ2-5
CASRKGTSGQYQETQYF
TGTGCCAGCAGGAAGGGGACTAGCGGCCAGTACCAAGAGACCCAGTACTTC